The present TCR beta chain was sequenced within a study of cytomegalovirus exposure and HLA in healthy donors. Overall study: In a later analysis, the approximately 110 validation repertoires were reported to have used the same platform as the 600 to 800 first-cohort repertoires.

The study drew the donors from its approximately 110-subject validation cohort, separate from the approximately 700-subject first cohort. About this clone: The target antigen is unknown.

Study-level findings and limits: Many donors carried some public TCRs, although rarity characterized most TCR sequences.

V was trimmed by 1 base and J by 2 bases, leaving 11 bases between them. CDR3 length: 15 residues. Germline CDR1 is KGHSH and CDR2 is LQKENI. Some clones are missing from TCRdb's copy, which holds only in-frame ones; the method was immunoSEQ multiplex PCR. This table holds 140,000 or so clones, around 89% found once. This clonotype was obtained from a woman in her 30s in good health and CMV-seropositive. What was sequenced was PBMCs. This chain joins TRBV18 and TRBJ1-1, with D tentatively TRBD1 (5 bases). The CDR3 spells CASSPLKGANTEAFF. Here the CDR3 DNA reads TGTGCCAGCTCACCACTTAAAGGGGCCAACACTGAAGCTTTCTTT.